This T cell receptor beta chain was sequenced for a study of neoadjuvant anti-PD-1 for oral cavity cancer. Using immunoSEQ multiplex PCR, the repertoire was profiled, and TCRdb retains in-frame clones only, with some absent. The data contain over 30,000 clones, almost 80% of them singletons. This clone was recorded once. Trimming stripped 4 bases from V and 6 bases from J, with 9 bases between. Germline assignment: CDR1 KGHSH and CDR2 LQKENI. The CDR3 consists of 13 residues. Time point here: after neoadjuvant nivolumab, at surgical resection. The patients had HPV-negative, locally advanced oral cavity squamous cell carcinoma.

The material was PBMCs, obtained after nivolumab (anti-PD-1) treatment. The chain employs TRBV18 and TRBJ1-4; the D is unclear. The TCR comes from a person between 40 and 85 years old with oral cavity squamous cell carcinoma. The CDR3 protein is CASSQKDDEKLFF. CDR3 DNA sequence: TGTGCCAGCTCACAAAAGGATGATGAAAAACTGTTTTTT. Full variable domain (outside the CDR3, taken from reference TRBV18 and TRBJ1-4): NAGVMQNPRHLVRRRGQEARLRCSPMKGHSHVYWYRQLPEEGLKFMVYLQKENIIDESGMPKERFSAEFPKEGPSILRIQQVVRGDSAAYFCASSQKDDEKLFFGSGTQLSVL.